A selection of T cell receptor beta chains follows, all from one sample in a study of blood T cell repertoires in COVID-19. The data were produced by immunoSEQ multiplex PCR, yet TCRdb's version contains in-frame clones alone and is incomplete. The repertoire holds about 81,000 clones, around 91% seen once, with under 2.5% in the top ten. The source material was peripheral blood. The receptors shown here come from a woman aged 45 to 65 in a cohort sampled during active COVID-19. The CDR3 runs from the conserved cysteine through the conserved F or W. A D gene is named only where the DNA matches it firmly. Clone size is not always given. Where it is, it says once, few, many or a class for expanded clones.

>-|-|TRBV3-1/TRBV3-2|TRBJ1-5
CASSRRGRGGPNQPQHF
TGTGCCAGCAGCCGACGGGGCCGGGGGGGGCCCAATCAGCCCCAGCATTTT
>TRBD1|-|TRBV6-5|TRBJ1-5
CASSPTGRGQPQHF
TGTGCCAGCAGCCCGACAGGGCGCGGTCAGCCCCAGCATTTT
>TRBD2|once|TRBV5-6|TRBJ2-7
CASSPLAGENEQYF
TGTGCCAGCAGCCCACTTGCGGGGGAAAACGAGCAGTACTTC
>TRBD1|-|TRBV10-2|TRBJ2-5
CASSGTGVETQYF
TGCGCCAGCAGTGGGACAGGGGTGGAGACCCAGTACTTC
>TRBD2|-|TRBV2|TRBJ2-3
CASSASGTSTDTQYF
TGTGCCAGCAGTGCTAGCGGGACTAGCACAGATACGCAGTATTTT
>-|-|TRBV11-3|TRBJ2-5
CASSLQGLIQETQYF
TGTGCCAGCAGCTTACAGGGGCTCATCCAAGAGACCCAGTACTTC
>-|-|TRBV28|TRBJ2-3
CASRSPSDTQYF
TGTGCCAGCAGGTCCCCCTCAGATACGCAGTATTTT
>TRBD1|-|TRBV7-3|TRBJ2-7
CASSLATGGSYEQYF
TGTGCCAGCAGCTTAGCGACAGGGGGCTCCTACGAGCAGTACTTC
>-|-|TRBV21-1|TRBJ2-7
CASPQAYEQYF
TGTGCCAGCCCACAGGCCTACGAGCAGTACTTC
>-|-|TRBV21-1|TRBJ2-7
CANTAQGISYEQYF
TGTGCCAACACCGCACAGGGAATCTCCTACGAGCAGTACTTC
>TRBD1|-|TRBV7-2|TRBJ2-1
CASRTGTAYNEQFF
TGTGCCAGCAGGACCGGGACAGCCTACAATGAGCAGTTCTTC
>-|-|TRBV5-1|TRBJ2-7
CASSLDIPSEQYF
TGCGCCAGCAGCTTGGACATACCCTCCGAGCAGTACTTC
>-|-|TRBV6-6|TRBJ1-2
CASSPGLGGYTF
TGTGCCAGCAGCCCAGGACTGGGGGGCTACACCTTC
>-|-|TRBV29-1|TRBJ1-2
CSVEDPGHNYGYTF
TGCAGCGTTGAAGATCCGGGACATAACTATGGCTACACCTTC
>TRBD1|once|TRBV29-1|TRBJ1-2
CSVDLQGIGYGYTF
TGCAGCGTTGACCTACAGGGGATCGGGTATGGCTACACCTTC
>-|-|TRBV19|TRBJ2-7
CASSSKGRGFYEQYF
TGTGCCAGTAGTTCAAAAGGGCGGGGTTTCTACGAGCAGTACTTC
>TRBD1|-|TRBV11-1|TRBJ2-5
CASRPGGWETQYF
TGTGCCAGCAGGCCAGGGGGCTGGGAGACCCAGTACTTC
>TRBD2|-|TRBV15|TRBJ2-5
CATSRGGLAEETQYF
TGTGCCACCAGCAGAGGGGGACTAGCGGAAGAGACCCAGTACTTC
>-|-|TRBV6-5|TRBJ1-5
CASSYSSGGSQPQHF
TGTGCCAGCAGTTACTCGAGTGGGGGCAGTCAGCCCCAGCATTTT
>-|-|TRBV18|TRBJ1-1
CASSYAGTLNTEAFF
TGTGCCAGCTCATATGCCGGGACACTGAACACTGAAGCTTTCTTT
>-|-|TRBV5-1|TRBJ2-1
CASSPGSSYNEQFF
TGCGCCAGCAGCCCCGGGAGTTCCTACAATGAGCAGTTCTTC
>-|-|TRBV27|TRBJ2-1
CASKGPGYYNEQFF
TGTGCCTCCAAGGGGCCCGGATACTACAATGAGCAGTTCTTC
>-|-|TRBV9|TRBJ2-2
CASSVGGGGTGELFF
TGTGCCAGCAGCGTAGGCGGGGGCGGTACCGGGGAGCTGTTTTTT
>TRBD2|-|TRBV19|TRBJ2-7
CASSIIGNTAGGGYQYF
TGTGCCAGTAGTATAATCGGGAATACGGCGGGAGGCGGCTACCAGTACTTC
>TRBD2|-|TRBV9|TRBJ2-5
CASSASGSGTYQRETQYF
TGTGCCAGCAGCGCCAGCGGTAGCGGGACCTATCAGAGAGAGACCCAGTACTTC
>TRBD2|-|TRBV18|TRBJ2-5
CASSPPPSGETQYF
TGTGCCAGCTCACCCCCACCTAGCGGAGAGACCCAGTACTTC
>-|-|TRBV9|TRBJ2-3
CASSAGGLYTDTQYF
TGTGCCAGCAGCGCTGGGGGACTGTACACAGATACGCAGTATTTT
>-|-|TRBV4-2|TRBJ2-2
CASSQEAVRGFWINAGELFF
TGTGCCAGCAGCCAAGAAGCGGTCAGGGGTTTTTGGATTAACGCCGGGGAGCTGTTTTTT
>TRBD1|-|TRBV11-2|TRBJ1-1
CASSLVQGAPTEAFF
TGTGCCAGCAGCTTAGTCCAGGGGGCGCCCACTGAAGCTTTCTTT
>-|-|TRBV28|TRBJ2-1
CASSSLLAHNEQFF
TGTGCCAGCAGTTCTCTCCTAGCGCACAATGAGCAGTTCTTC
>TRBD1|-|TRBV6-5|TRBJ2-6
CASSYSTGDGANVLTF
TGTGCCAGCAGTTACTCCACAGGGGATGGGGCCAACGTCCTGACTTTC